What follows are 28 T cell receptor beta chains derived from one specimen sequenced in a study of T cells after yellow fever vaccination. A single record per CDR3 protein comes from TCRdb applying MiXCR to the 5' RACE reads. The sample consists of a few hundred thousand distinct CDR3 sequences, about a sixth of them appearing once. Here the sequenced sample was PBMCs, taken 5 days after the first yellow fever vaccination. These receptors came from a man younger than 35 who received the YFV17D yellow fever vaccine.

The table lists this clonotype with many counts. The CDR3 nucleotides are TGCAGGGCGGGAGGGGGGAATCAGCCCCAGCATTTT. Residues: CRAGGGNQPQHF. The J gene is TRBJ1-5, the V gene TRBV20-1, with D possibly matching TRBD1 (6 bases). This CDR3 comprises 12 residues. In germline, CDR1 is DFQATT, CDR2 SNEGSKA (reference sequence).

The CDR3 bases are TGCAGTGCTCTACCCCTGCGGGATGGCTACACCTTC. Protein product: CSALPLRDGYTF. The chain uses TRBV20-1 and TRBJ1-2; D not certain. This CDR3 region has 12 residues. The germline gives CDR1 DFQATT, CDR2 SNEGSKA (reference sequence). V lost 5 bases to trimming and J lost 6 bases, with 13 bases between them.

Points on this clonotype: At one end, the junction sequence differs from germline, possibly due to a read error. The chain joins TRBV20-1 to TRBJ2-3, with a possible D match to TRBD1 (6 bases). The CDR3 is 16 amino acids. Germline-derived CDR1 and CDR2 are DFQATT and SNEGSKA (reference sequence). CDR3 protein: CCARGQRGWGTDTQYF. The DNA of the CDR3 is TGCTGTGCTAGAGGACAGAGGGGATGGGGCACAGATACGCAGTATTTT.

This clonotype was counted a few times. The chain links TRBV5-1 to TRBJ2-2, with TRBD1 identical over 7 bases. The CDR3 totals 15 residues. Germline CDR1 SGHRS, CDR2 YFSETQ. V dropped 9 bases and J dropped 0; count of bases not matched to a gene: 8. The CDR3 reads CATHSGQTNTGELFF. CDR3 in DNA: TGCGCCACTCACTCGGGACAGACGAACACCGGGGAGCTGTTTTTT.

This clonotype has only a few counts. This chain uses TRBV7-2 with TRBJ2-5, with D uncertain. Germline lookup yields CDR1 SGHTA and CDR2 FQGNSA. CDR3 length: 10 amino acids. The V gene lost 5 bases and the J gene lost 9 bases, with 7 bases spanning the gap. CDR3 in DNA: TGTGCCAGCAGCCCCCAGGCCCAGTACTTC. It is translated as CASSPQAQYF.

The chain joins TRBV5-1 to TRBJ2-3; the D gene is possibly TRBD2 (6 bases). The ends were cut back, 3 bases at V and 4 bases at J, with 15 bases in the middle. Germline V gene sequence: CDR1 SGHRS, CDR2 YFSETQ. The CDR3 consists of 15 residues. The CDR3 DNA sequence: TGCGCCAGCAGCTCTCACGGGACTCGGCCAGATACGCAGTATTTT. Protein: CASSSHGTRPDTQYF.

The chain links TRBV30 to TRBJ2-5; 8 bases match TRBD2. Per germline, CDR1 GTSNPN and CDR2 SVGIG (reference sequence). The CDR3 extends over 15 amino acids. V was clipped by 2 bases and J by 4 bases; unmatched bases: 9. The CDR3: CAWSPRGGGLETQYF. The DNA for the CDR3 is TGTGCCTGGAGTCCGAGAGGCGGGGGGCTAGAGACCCAGTACTTC.

The DNA of the CDR3 is TGTGCCAGCAGTTTATCGGGCACCCCGCGTGAAAAACTGTTTTTT. Translated: CASSLSGTPREKLFF. This chain uses TRBV27 with TRBJ1-4; D not resolved. CDR1 and CDR2 from the germline V gene are MNHEY and SMNVEV (reference sequence). V lost 0 bases and J lost 7, with 12 bases in between. The CDR3 loop spans 15 amino acids.

This clonotype was detected many times. V is TRBV7-9 and J is TRBJ2-1; TRBD2 agrees at 10 bases. Germline CDR1 reads SEHNR; CDR2 reads FQNEAQ (reference sequence). V shed 0 bases and J 5 bases; nucleotides not matched to a gene: 4. The CDR3 runs 16 residues. The CDR3 DNA is TGTGCCAGCAGCTTAGCCCTAGCGGGGGAGCACAATGAGCAGTTCTTC. Its protein is CASSLALAGEHNEQFF.

CDR3 residues: CSVGLAEHTGELFF. The CDR3 nucleotides are TGCAGCGTTGGTCTAGCGGAGCACACCGGGGAGCTGTTTTTT. The chain has TRBV29-1 and TRBJ2-2; 7 bases are shared with TRBD2. Trimming removed 4 bases from V and 3 bases from J; junction bases left unmatched: 5. The CDR3 spans 14 residues. From germline, CDR1 is SQVTM and CDR2 ANQGSEA.

The chain is built from TRBV5-1 and TRBJ2-5, with a weak D call TRBD2 (5 bases). CDR3 length: 15 residues. Germline values: CDR1 SGHRS, CDR2 YFSETQ. V was pared by 4 bases and J by 5 bases, with 18 bases between. The CDR3 bases are TGCGCCAGCAGCCTTGGCCTAGCAACGATTGAGACCCAGTACTTC. It encodes CASSLGLATIETQYF.

This clonotype was counted between two and nine times. This chain joins TRBV7-2 and TRBJ2-2; D remains ambiguous. The V gene lost 5 bases and the J gene lost 0 bases, with 13 bases spanning the gap. This CDR3 has 16 residues. The germline V gene encodes CDR1 SGHTA and CDR2 FQGNSA. CDR3 in DNA: TGTGCCAGCAGCCCGACGGCAGTCTCGAACACCGGGGAGCTGTTTTTT. It yields the protein CASSPTAVSNTGELFF.

This clonotype was counted at least ten times. The gene calls are TRBV7-8 and TRBJ2-3; D not certain. CDR1 and CDR2 (germline): SGHVS, FQNEAQ. The V gene lost 3 bases and the J gene lost 0 bases, with 10 bases spanning the gap. This CDR3 comprises 15 residues. In DNA, the CDR3 is TGTGCCAGCAGCTTTTCTAGTGCTAGCACAGATACGCAGTATTTT. As protein: CASSFSSASTDTQYF.

This clonotype was seen a handful of times. The rearrangement joins TRBV5-1 to TRBJ2-3; maybe TRBD1 (7 bases). V dropped 4 bases and J dropped 6 bases, with 21 bases sitting between them. CDR3 length: 16 amino acids. Germline V lookup: CDR1 SGHRS, CDR2 YFSETQ. Written as DNA, the CDR3 is TGCGCCAGCAGCCTTGGGGGGACAGCCCCCACGGATACGCAGTATTTT. Its protein is CASSLGGTAPTDTQYF.

This clonotype has more than one count but fewer than ten. The V gene is TRBV2, the J gene TRBJ1-6; possibly TRBD1 for D (5 bases). The CDR3 spans 16 residues. The germline V and J ends were trimmed by 1 base and 9 bases, with 16 bases remaining between them. From germline, CDR1 is SNHLY and CDR2 FYNNEI. The chain's CDR3 is CASSEDLGAGSSPLHF. The CDR3 nucleotides are TGTGCCAGCAGTGAAGATCTTGGGGCCGGGAGTTCACCCCTCCACTTT.

This sequence joins TRBV18 and TRBJ2-5; maybe TRBD1 (5 bases). V lost 4 bases and J lost 4, with 13 bases in between. This CDR3 is built from 14 residues. CDR1 is KGHSH, CDR2 LQKENI, per germline. The CDR3 DNA reads TGTGCCAGCTCACGCAGCAGGGAAGGAGAGACCCAGTACTTC. Protein: CASSRSREGETQYF.

The gene calls are TRBV7-8 and TRBJ2-1; D is tentatively TRBD1 or TRBD2 (6 bases each). Trimming shortened V by 1 base and J by 0 bases, and 13 bases separated the two germline ends. CDR3 length: 17 amino acids. The germline CDR1 and CDR2 sequences are SGHVS and FQNEAQ. The CDR3: CASSLVGGSLSYNEQFF. The DNA of the CDR3 is TGTGCCAGCAGCTTAGTAGGGGGGAGCCTCTCCTACAATGAGCAGTTCTTC.

The V gene is TRBV30, the J gene TRBJ1-1; 9 nucleotides match TRBD1. Germline V CDR1 and CDR2: GTSNPN, SVGIG (reference sequence). This CDR3 has 14 residues. V dropped 5 bases and J dropped 5; count of bases not matched to a gene: 9. This CDR3 is CAWYPGQGMTEAFF. The CDR3 DNA follows: TGTGCCTGGTATCCGGGACAGGGAATGACTGAAGCTTTCTTT.

This clonotype was observed once. The genes are TRBV20-1 and TRBJ1-2, with 9 positions matching TRBD1. The CDR3 totals 13 residues. V dropped 8 bases and J dropped 2; count of bases not matched to a gene: 6. Germline V gene lookup returns CDR1 DFQATT and CDR2 SNEGSKA (reference sequence). For the CDR3, the DNA is TGCAGTACCTGGGGACAGGGAAACTATGGCTACACCTTC. It specifies CSTWGQGNYGYTF.

The V call is TRBV12-3 or TRBV12-4, the J call TRBJ2-2; weak D call: TRBD2 (5 bases). The CDR3 loop spans 15 amino acids. The V end lost 2 bases, the J end lost 0 bases, and 7 bases lay between the germline ends. CDR3 in DNA: TGTGCCAGCAGTTTACTCGGGGCGAACACCGGGGAGCTGTTTTTT. Translating gives CASSLLGANTGELFF.

The chain employs TRBV15 and TRBJ2-2; tentatively, D is TRBD1 or TRBD2 (5 bases each). In germline, CDR1 is LNHNV, CDR2 YYDKDF (reference sequence). The CDR3 totals 14 residues. Trimming pared 3 bases from V and 4 bases from J, leaving 9 bases between. CDR3 bases: TGTGCCACCAGCAGGGGACGAACCACCGGGGAGCTGTTTTTT. It encodes CATSRGRTTGELFF.

The V and J genes are TRBV5-1 and TRBJ2-7; TRBD1 matches 8 bases. J lost 5 bases, V lost 4 bases, and 8 bases had no gene match. The length of the CDR3 is 14 residues. Germline V gene data show CDR1 as SGHRS and CDR2 as YFSETQ. The CDR3 nucleotides read TGCGCCAGCAGCCAAACAGGGGGTGAGGACGAGCAGTACTTC. Encoded protein: CASSQTGGEDEQYF.

This clonotype was counted many times. The J gene is TRBJ1-6, the V gene TRBV30, with D unclear. The V and J ends lost 3 bases and 0 bases respectively, with 3 bases between them. Germline V lookup: CDR1 GTSNPN, CDR2 SVGIG (reference sequence). The CDR3 sequence is 13 residues long. CDR3 nucleotide sequence: TGTGCCTGGAGCAGCTCCTATAATTCACCCCTCCACTTT. Translating gives CAWSSSYNSPLHF.

The genes are TRBV20-1 and TRBJ2-3, with 9 bases lining up with TRBD2. Unmatched junction bases numbered 7, after V lost 0 bases and J lost 0 bases. This CDR3 has 17 residues. Germline CDR1 reads DFQATT; CDR2 reads SNEGSKA (reference sequence). CDR3 region: CSAREGVAGASTDTQYF. As DNA, the CDR3 is TGCAGTGCTAGAGAGGGAGTAGCGGGGGCTAGCACAGATACGCAGTATTTT.

This sequence joins TRBV10-3 and TRBJ2-3, with TRBD1 matching over 10 bases. Germline V CDR1 and CDR2: ENHRY, SYGVKD. The V segment lost 0 bases and the J segment 7 bases; nucleotides outside the gene matches: 7. The CDR3 is 16 residues long. In DNA form, the CDR3 reads TGTGCCATCAGTGAGTCGATGACAGGGGGCGAGAATACGCAGTATTTT. Translated, it gives CAISESMTGGENTQYF.

This clonotype was seen ten or more times. This chain's CDR3 is CASSLAALSEKLFF. The CDR3 DNA reads as TGTGCCAGCAGCTTAGCAGCTTTGTCTGAAAAACTGTTTTTT. The chain employs TRBV7-9 and TRBJ1-4; D is unresolved. CDR1 and CDR2 (germline): SEHNR, FQNEAQ (reference sequence). The CDR3 extends over 14 amino acids. Trimming shortened V by 0 bases and J by 7 bases, and 9 bases separated the two germline ends.

This clonotype was counted only a few times. The V gene is TRBV7-2, the J gene TRBJ1-4; TRBD1 might be the D (5 bases). The V gene's germline CDR1 is SGHTA and CDR2 FQGNSA. V was trimmed by 1 base and J by 6 bases, leaving 15 bases between them. The CDR3 extends over 16 amino acids. CDR3 nucleotides: TGTGCCAGCAGCTTAGGGGGGAGTGTTGGGGATGAAAAACTGTTTTTT. Its protein is CASSLGGSVGDEKLFF.

This clonotype was observed a few times. The chain has TRBV20-1 and TRBJ2-1; no definite D call. The V gene lost 0 bases and the J gene lost 9 bases, with 18 bases spanning the gap. Germline lookup yields CDR1 DFQATT and CDR2 SNEGSKA (reference sequence). The CDR3 has 15 amino acids. CDR3: CSARDLGNYGSEQFF. In DNA, the CDR3 is TGCAGTGCTAGAGATTTAGGGAATTACGGCAGTGAGCAGTTCTTC.